The next 13 T cell receptor beta chains were all read from a single sample in a study of shared clonotypes between healthy human individuals. CD45RO-negative, CCR7-selected cells formed the naive CD8 fraction, which excluded terminally differentiated effector memory CD45RA+ cells. TCRdb's copy holds only in-frame clones and misses some; the assay was immunoSEQ multiplex PCR. In the table there are about 800,000 clones, about 96% of which are singletons. The sequenced sample was naive CD8+ T cells sorted from blood. These TCRs come from a man aged 25 to 40 in good health.

This rearrangement joins TRBV5-1 to TRBJ2-1; unclear D gene. Germline V CDR1 and CDR2: SGHRS, YFSETQ. The CDR3 is made up of 12 amino acids. V lost 2 bases and J lost 8, with 8 bases in between. CDR3 amino acids: CASSFKAHEQFF. For the CDR3, the DNA is TGCGCCAGCAGCTTCAAGGCCCATGAGCAGTTCTTC.

This sequence joins TRBV19 and TRBJ2-7, with a possible D match to TRBD2 (5 bases). Trimming cost V 3 bases and J 1 base, with 10 bases left between them. Germline assignment: CDR1 LNHDA and CDR2 SQIVND (reference sequence). The CDR3 is 14 residues long. The CDR3 nucleotides are TGTGCCAGTAGTATTTGGACTGAATCCTACGAGCAGTACTTC. This codes for CASSIWTESYEQYF. The complete variable domain, with remaining parts taken from reference TRBV19 and TRBJ2-7, reads DGGITQSPKYLFRKEGQNVTLSCEQNLNHDAMYWYRQDPGQGLRLIYYSQIVNDFQKGDIAEGYSVSREKKESFPLTVTSAQKNPTAFYLCASSIWTESYEQYFGPGTRLTVT.

The rearrangement links TRBV19 to TRBJ2-1, with D perhaps being TRBD1 or TRBD2 (6 bases each). The CDR3 totals 15 residues. V gave up 8 bases and J gave up 4 bases, with 18 bases separating them. Looked up from germline, CDR1 is LNHDA and CDR2 is SQIVND (reference sequence). The CDR3 sequence: CASALLPGAYNEQFF. CDR3 in DNA: TGTGCCAGTGCCCTTCTCCCGGGGGCGTACAATGAGCAGTTCTTC.

The gene calls are TRBV2 and TRBJ2-2, with D possibly TRBD1 on 5 matching bases. The CDR3 extends over 16 amino acids. Germline loops: CDR1 SNHLY, CDR2 FYNNEI. Trimming removed 1 base at V and 3 bases at J, with 12 bases between. The DNA for the CDR3 is TGTGCCAGCAGTGAAGTCCGTGACAGCTACACCGGGGAGCTGTTTTTT. This encodes CASSEVRDSYTGELFF.

The rearrangement joins TRBV2 to TRBJ2-5, with D tentatively TRBD1 (6 bases). This CDR3 contains 13 residues. CDR1 and CDR2 (germline): SNHLY, FYNNEI. Trimming took off 3 bases at V and 5 bases at J, with 10 bases between the two ends. The CDR3 DNA reads as TGTGCCAGCAGTGACAGGGGTGGGGAGACCCAGTACTTC. The encoded protein is CASSDRGGETQYF. The variable domain in full, with the rest retrieved from reference TRBV2 and TRBJ2-5, is EPEVTQTPSHQVTQMGQEVILRCVPISNHLYFYWYRQILGQKVEFLVSFYNNEISEKSEIFDDQFSVERPDGSNFTLKIRSTKLEDSAMYFCASSDRGGETQYFGPGTRLLVL.

The V gene is TRBV11-2, the J gene TRBJ1-1, with 11 bases that match TRBD1. Germline CDR1 and CDR2: SGHAT and FQNNGV. The CDR3 contains 14 residues. Trimming at V came to 5 bases and at J to 6 bases, leaving 5 bases not matched to a gene. CDR3 sequence: CASSPPGQGAEAFF. CDR3 nucleotides: TGTGCCAGCAGCCCACCGGGACAGGGGGCTGAAGCTTTCTTT.

The chain has TRBV28 and TRBJ2-7; a weak D match, TRBD2 (6 bases). The CDR3 runs 15 residues. CDR1 is MDHEN, CDR2 SYDVKM, per germline. V lost 4 bases and J 6 bases, leaving 19 bases between the germline ends. The chain's CDR3 is CASSSIPRDSSEQYF. The CDR3 bases are TGTGCCAGCAGTTCTATTCCCCGGGACTCGAGCGAGCAGTACTTC.

The V and J genes are TRBV9 and TRBJ2-5, with D perhaps matching TRBD2 (8 bases). Germline V gives CDR1 SGDLS, CDR2 YYNGEE. The CDR3 extends over 14 amino acids. V was trimmed by 4 bases and J by 5 bases, leaving 15 bases between them. Here the CDR3 DNA reads TGTGCCAGCAGCATCGGGAGGGGGCCGGAGACCCAGTACTTC. It is translated as CASSIGRGPETQYF. The full variable domain, rest sourced from reference TRBV9 and TRBJ2-5, is DSGVTQTPKHLITATGQRVTLRCSPRSGDLSVYWYQQSLDQGLQFLIQYYNGEERAKGNILERFSAQQFPDLHSELNLSSLELGDSALYFCASSIGRGPETQYFGPGTRLLVL.

V gene TRBV7-9 combines with J gene TRBJ2-7, with D perhaps matching TRBD2 (6 bases). The CDR3 covers 14 residues. V gave up 11 bases and J gave up 3 bases, with 20 bases separating them. Germline V gives CDR1 SEHNR, CDR2 FQNEAQ (reference sequence). The DNA of the CDR3 is TGTGCCGTGGGAGGCGATGAGGTGAACTACGAGCAGTACTTC. It yields the protein CAVGGDEVNYEQYF.

This clone has a handful of counts. The chain uses TRBV6-5 and TRBJ1-2; D is ambiguous. Trimming cost V 6 bases and J 4 bases, with 9 bases left between them. The CDR3 contains 12 residues. Germline lookup yields CDR1 MNHEY and CDR2 SVGAGI. This CDR3 reads CASRDVGYGYTF. The CDR3 DNA reads as TGTGCCAGCAGGGATGTGGGCTATGGCTACACCTTC.

The chain links TRBV7-6 to TRBJ2-7, with 7 bases identical to TRBD1. Germline V gene sequence: CDR1 SGHVS, CDR2 FNYEAQ. This CDR3 has 14 amino acids. Unmatched junction bases numbered 4, after V lost 1 base and J lost 4 bases. CDR3 protein: CASSLGVQGYEQYF. As DNA, the CDR3 is TGTGCCAGCAGCTTAGGGGTACAGGGGTACGAGCAGTACTTC.

V is TRBV28 and J is TRBJ1-2, with a possible D match to TRBD1 (6 bases). The CDR3 extends over 13 amino acids. Between the trimmed V and J ends, which lost 2 bases and 5 bases, there was a span of 9 bases. The germline CDR1 and CDR2 sequences are MDHEN and SYDVKM. CDR3: CASSLGQLYGYTF. The CDR3 region has the DNA TGTGCCAGCAGTTTAGGACAGCTGTATGGCTACACCTTC.

The chain couples TRBV14 to TRBJ1-2, with 10 bases matching TRBD1. CDR1 and CDR2 from the germline V gene are SGHDN and FVKESK. V lost 3 bases, J lost 6 bases, and 7 bases stayed unmatched. The CDR3 loop spans 15 amino acids. In nucleotides, the CDR3 is TGTGCCAGCAGCCAGGCCGGGACAGGGGATAATGGCTACACCTTC. This gives the protein CASSQAGTGDNGYTF.